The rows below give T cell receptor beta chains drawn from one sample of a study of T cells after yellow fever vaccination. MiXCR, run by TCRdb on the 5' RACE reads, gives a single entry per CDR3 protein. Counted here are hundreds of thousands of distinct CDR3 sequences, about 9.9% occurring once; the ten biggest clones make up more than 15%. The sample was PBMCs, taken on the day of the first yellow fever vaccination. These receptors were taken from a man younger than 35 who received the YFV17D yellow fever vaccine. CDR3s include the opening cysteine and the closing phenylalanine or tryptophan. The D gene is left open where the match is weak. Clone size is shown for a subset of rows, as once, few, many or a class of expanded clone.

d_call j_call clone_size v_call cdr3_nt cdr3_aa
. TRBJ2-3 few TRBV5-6 TGTGCCAGCAGCTTGATCAGAACCCCAGTCCCAGATACGCAGTATTTT CASSLIRTPVPDTQYF
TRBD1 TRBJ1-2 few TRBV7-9 TGTGCCAGCAGCTTCCGGGACAGGGACTATGGCTACACCTTC CASSFRDRDYGYTF
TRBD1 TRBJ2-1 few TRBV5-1 TGCGCCAGCAGCCCTAGGGGGACAGGGGGCCACTCCAATGAGCAGTTCTTC CASSPRGTGGHSNEQFF
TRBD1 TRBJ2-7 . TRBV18 TGTGCCAGCTCACAGGGACAGTCGTACGAGCAGTACTTC CASSQGQSYEQYF
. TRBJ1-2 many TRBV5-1 TGCGCCAGCAGCTCTCCGGCCCAGGGCGGCTACACCTTC CASSSPAQGGYTF
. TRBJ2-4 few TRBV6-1 TGTGCCAGTCGCAGGGAACCAGCCAAAAACATTCAGTACTTC CASRREPAKNIQYF
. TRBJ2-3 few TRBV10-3 TGTGCCATCAGTGGACATCTCCCAGATACGCAGTATTTT CAISGHLPDTQYF
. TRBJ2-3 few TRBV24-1 . CATSDSGQGLRDTQYF
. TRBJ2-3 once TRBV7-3 TGTGCCAGCAGCGAGCACCCGGGCCCCAACAATCCGCAGTATTTT CASSEHPGPNNPQYF
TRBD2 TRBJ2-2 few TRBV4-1 TGCGCCAGCAGCCAACCGGGACTAGCGGGGGGGCGTATCACCGGGGAGCTGTTTTTT CASSQPGLAGGRITGELFF
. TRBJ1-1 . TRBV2 TGTGCCAGCAGGGCAGGGGATACTGAAGCTTTCTTT CASRAGDTEAFF
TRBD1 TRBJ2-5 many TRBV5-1 TGCGCCAGCAGCGTGCCAACAGGGGGCGCGGAGGAGACCCAGTACTTC CASSVPTGGAEETQYF
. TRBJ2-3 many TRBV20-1 TGCAGTGCTAGCGGGGGTTACACAGATACGCAGTATTTT CSASGGYTDTQYF
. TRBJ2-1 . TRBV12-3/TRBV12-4 TGTGCCAGCAGTGGACCGGGAGCCTACAATGAGCAGTTCTTC CASSGPGAYNEQFF
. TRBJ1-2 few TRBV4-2 TGTGCCAGCAGCCAAGATCTGTTCCGGGATGGGGATGGCTACACCTTC CASSQDLFRDGDGYTF
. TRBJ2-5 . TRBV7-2 TGTGCCAGCAGCTTAGTGGTATGGGAGACCCAGTACTTC CASSLVVWETQYF
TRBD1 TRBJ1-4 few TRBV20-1 TGCAGTGCCACAGGGGGCGCGGAGGAAAAACTGTTTTTT CSATGGAEEKLFF
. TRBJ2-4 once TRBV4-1 TGCGCCAGCAGCCAACCAAGATTAACAGGGAGGAACGACATTCAGTACTTC CASSQPRLTGRNDIQYF
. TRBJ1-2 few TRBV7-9 TGTGCCAGCAGCTTATCTGGGACCGGCTACACCTTC CASSLSGTGYTF
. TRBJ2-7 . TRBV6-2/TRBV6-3 TGTGCCAGCAGTTATAATGCAGGGCGAACCTACGAGCAGTACTTC CASSYNAGRTYEQYF
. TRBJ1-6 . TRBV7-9 TGTGCCAGCAGCCTCCCGACAGTTCCGAATTCACCCCTCCACTTT CASSLPTVPNSPLHF
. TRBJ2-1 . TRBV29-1 TGCAGCGTTGAGGGTGGGGGGGCCCGCGAGGAGCAGTTCTTC CSVEGGGAREEQFF
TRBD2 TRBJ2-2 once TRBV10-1 TGCGCCAGCAGTGGCAATAGCGGGGGCTCCGGGGAGCTGTTTTTT CASSGNSGGSGELFF
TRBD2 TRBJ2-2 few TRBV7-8 TGTGCCAGCAGCTCCTTGGGACTAGCGAGTACCGGGGAGCTGTTTTTT CASSSLGLASTGELFF
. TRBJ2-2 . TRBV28 TGTGCCAGCATTAAGGGGAACACCGGGGAGCTGTTTTTT CASIKGNTGELFF
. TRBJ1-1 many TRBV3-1 TGTGCCAGCAGCCAAAGGAGTGAAGCTTTCTTT CASSQRSEAFF
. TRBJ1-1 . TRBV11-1 TGTGCCAGCAGCTGGGCGAGTGAAGCTTTCTTT CASSWASEAFF
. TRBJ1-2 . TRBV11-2 TGTGCCAGCAGCTTAGTTGGGAGGGCCGTTTCCTCTGGCTACACCTTC CASSLVGRAVSSGYTF
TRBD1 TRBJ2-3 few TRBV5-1 TGCGCCAGCAGCTTATCCGGGACAGGGGCGGATACGCAGTATTTT CASSLSGTGADTQYF
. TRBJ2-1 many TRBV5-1 TGCGCCAGCAGCTTGGTGATGGGTGAGCAGTTCTTC CASSLVMGEQFF
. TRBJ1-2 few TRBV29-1 TGCAGCGTTGAAGCCGGATCACTTAACTATGGCTACACCTTC CSVEAGSLNYGYTF
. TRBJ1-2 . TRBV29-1 TGCAGCGTTGAAAAGGACATGCAGGGGAGAGGCTACACCTTC CSVEKDMQGRGYTF
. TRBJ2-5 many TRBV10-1 TGCGCCAGCAGTGAGGGTGGGGAGACCCAGTACTTC CASSEGGETQYF
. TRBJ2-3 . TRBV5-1 TGCGCCAGCAGACCGGACTCTAGCACAGATACGCAGTATTTT CASRPDSSTDTQYF
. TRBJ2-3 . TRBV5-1 TGCGCCAGCAGCTGGGGTTACACAGATACGCAGTATTTT CASSWGYTDTQYF
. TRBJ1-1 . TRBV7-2 TGTGCCAGCAGCTGGAGACAATATACTGAAGCTTTCTTT CASSWRQYTEAFF
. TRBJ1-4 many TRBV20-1 TGCAGTGCTAGAGACACTCGGGGGGCCTGGGAAAAACTGTTTTTT CSARDTRGAWEKLFF
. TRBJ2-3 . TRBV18 TGTGCCAGCTCACCATTTGACACAGATACGCAGTATTTT CASSPFDTDTQYF
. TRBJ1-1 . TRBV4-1 TGCGCCAGCAGCCCCGTGGGCTTAGACAGGAACACTGAAGCTTTCTTT CASSPVGLDRNTEAFF
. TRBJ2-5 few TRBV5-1 TGCGCCAGCAGTGAGGACTGGCTCCAAGAGACCCAGTACTTC CASSEDWLQETQYF
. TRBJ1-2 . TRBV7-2 TGTGCCAGCAGCCCACTCTATGGCTACACCTTC CASSPLYGYTF
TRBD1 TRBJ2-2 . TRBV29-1 TGCAGCGGGACAGGGCTAACCGGGGAGCTGTTTTTT CSGTGLTGELFF
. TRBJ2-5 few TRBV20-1 TGCAGTGCTAGCAACAGGGGAGGCCGAGAGACCCAGTACTTC CSASNRGGRETQYF
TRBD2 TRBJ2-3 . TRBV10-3 TGTGCCATCAGCAGCGGGGGGGCAGATACGCAGTATTTT CAISSGGADTQYF
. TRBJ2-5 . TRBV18 TGTGCCAGCTCACCACCAGGGTCGGGGCAAGAGACCCAGTACTTC CASSPPGSGQETQYF
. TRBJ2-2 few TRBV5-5 TGTGCCAGCAGCTCCTCGACAGCAACCGGGGAGCTGTTTTTT CASSSSTATGELFF
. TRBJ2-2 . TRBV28 TGTGCCAGCAGTTCCGCGGCGAACACCGGGGAGCTGTTTTTT CASSSAANTGELFF
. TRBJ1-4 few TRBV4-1 TGCGCCAGCAGCCAAACGGGGGATGAAAAACTGTTTTTT CASSQTGDEKLFF